Shown below are 28 T cell receptor beta chains from a single sample sequenced in a study of shared clonotypes between healthy human individuals. The assay was immunoSEQ multiplex PCR, and TCRdb's table has in-frame clones only and misses some. The sample carries 1 million to 1.3 million clones, 78% recorded once. The sample was memory CD4+ T cells from PBMCs. Stated subset: CD45RA-negative fraction. The receptor set was obtained from a man in his late teens or twenties in good health. Some clones in this sample may be carry-over from other donors' samples.

This clone was seen a handful of times. The chain carries TRBV5-1 and TRBJ2-7; 12 bases map to TRBD1. Trimming removed 2 bases from V and 7 bases from J; junction bases left unmatched: 10. CDR1 is SGHRS and CDR2 is YFSETQ in the germline V gene. This CDR3 region has 16 residues. The CDR3 protein is CASSLRPGQGAREQYF. DNA of the CDR3: TGCGCCAGCAGCTTAAGACCGGGACAGGGGGCGAGAGAGCAGTACTTC.

The chain joins TRBV5-6 to TRBJ2-4, with D uncertain. The CDR3 sequence is 14 residues long. Trimming stripped 4 bases from V and 7 bases from J, with 15 bases between. Per germline, CDR1 SGHDT and CDR2 YYEEEE. The CDR3 protein is CASSPGPQANIQYF. CDR3 bases: TGTGCCAGCAGCCCGGGCCCCCAGGCGAACATTCAGTACTTC.

V usage is TRBV27 and J usage is TRBJ2-7, with 9 nucleotides matching TRBD1. This CDR3 is built from 15 residues. Germline V gene lookup returns CDR1 MNHEY and CDR2 SMNVEV (reference sequence). The trim removed 5 bases at V and 2 bases at J, leaving 7 bases unmatched. CDR3 sequence: CASSADRGVPYEQYF. DNA of the CDR3: TGTGCCAGCAGTGCCGACAGGGGGGTTCCCTACGAGCAGTACTTC.

Details on this clone: The same CDR3 arises from other DNA sequences in this sample as well. The CDR3 loop reads CASSFQNTEAFF. CDR3 nucleotide sequence: TGTGCCAGCAGTTTCCAGAACACTGAAGCTTTCTTT. The chain is built from TRBV28 and TRBJ1-1, with D hard to call. Germline V gene data show CDR1 as MDHEN and CDR2 as SYDVKM. V lost 3 bases, J lost 1 base, and 3 bases lay in between. The CDR3 sequence is 12 residues long.

The rearrangement links TRBV6-1 to TRBJ2-5; no clear D. The V and J ends lost 2 bases and 5 bases respectively, with 6 bases between them. Germline CDR1 reads MNHNS; CDR2 reads SASEGT. The CDR3 extends over 12 amino acids. CDR3 nucleotides: TGTGCCAGCAGTGAAACCTGGGAGACCCAGTACTTC. It encodes CASSETWETQYF.

There are many counts of this clone. V and J are TRBV7-8 and TRBJ1-5, with D maybe TRBD1 (6 bases). Germline CDR1 SGHVS, CDR2 FQNEAQ. The CDR3 runs to 14 residues. V was shortened by 5 bases and J by 6 bases, with 14 bases between the two germline ends. The CDR3 loop is CASSPLTGRQPQHF. The DNA of the CDR3 is TGTGCCAGCAGCCCTCTTACAGGGCGTCAGCCCCAGCATTTT.

J is TRBJ1-5 and V is TRBV7-9; D not resolved. From germline, CDR1 is SEHNR and CDR2 FQNEAQ (reference sequence). The germline V and J ends were trimmed by 2 bases and 3 bases, with 8 bases remaining between them. CDR3 size: 14 residues. As DNA, the CDR3 is TGTGCCAGCAGCTTAATGGGAGACAATCAGCCCCAGCATTTT. Amino acid sequence: CASSLMGDNQPQHF. Full variable domain (rest looked up from reference TRBV7-9 and TRBJ1-5): DTGVSQNPRHKITKRGQNVTFRCDPISEHNRLYWYRQTLGQGPEFLTYFQNEAQLEKSRLLSDRFSAERPKGSFSTLEIQRTEQGDSAMYLCASSLMGDNQPQHFGDGTRLSIL.

The V and J genes are TRBV29-1 and TRBJ2-7, with TRBD2 identical over 13 bases. Germline V gives CDR1 SQVTM, CDR2 ANQGSEA. The J segment lost 4 bases and the V segment lost 7 bases, leaving 7 bases of the junction unmatched. The CDR3 is 14 residues long. CDR3 loop: CSARTSGSDYEQYF. DNA of the CDR3: TGCAGCGCGCGGACTAGCGGGAGTGATTACGAGCAGTACTTC.

V usage is TRBV5-1 and J usage is TRBJ1-1; no reliable D call. CDR3 length equals 13 residues. From germline, CDR1 is SGHRS and CDR2 YFSETQ. Trimming left V 1 base short and J 7 bases short, with 11 bases between. DNA for the CDR3: TGCGCCAGCAGCTTGAGGCCTGCGGGTGAAGCTTTCTTT. Translation: CASSLRPAGEAFF.

This chain connects TRBV28 to TRBJ2-3; 11 bases are shared with TRBD2. Germline-derived CDR1 and CDR2 are MDHEN and SYDVKM. V lost 8 bases, J lost 3 bases, and 7 bases stayed unmatched. The CDR3 is made up of 15 amino acids. CDR3 sequence: CASAPTSGITDTQYF. The CDR3 DNA is TGTGCCAGCGCTCCGACTAGCGGGATAACAGATACGCAGTATTTT. Supplemented by reference TRBV28 and TRBJ2-3, the full variable domain reads DVKVTQSSRYLVKRTGEKVFLECVQDMDHENMFWYRQDPGLGLRLIYFSYDVKMKEKGDIPEGYSVSREKKERFSLILESASTNQTSMYLCASAPTSGITDTQYFGPGTRLTVL.

The chain combines TRBV11-2 with TRBJ1-1; TRBD1 agrees at 8 bases. With V trimmed by 1 base and J by 5 bases, 9 bases remained unmatched. Germline V gene data show CDR1 as SGHAT and CDR2 as FQNNGV. This CDR3 has 16 residues. In nucleotides, the CDR3 is TGTGCCAGCAGCTTAGTCCTAAACAGGGGGGGGACTGAAGCTTTCTTT. Its translation: CASSLVLNRGGTEAFF.

The chain is built from TRBV28 and TRBJ2-7, with 12 bases that match TRBD2. The CDR3 is made up of 19 amino acids. Trimming removed 2 bases from V and 1 base from J; junction bases left unmatched: 12. CDR1 MDHEN and CDR2 SYDVKM come from the germline V gene. Here the CDR3 DNA reads TGTGCCAGCAGTTTAATGGACAGGGGACTAGCGGGCGGTTCCTACGAGCAGTACTTC. Encoded protein: CASSLMDRGLAGGSYEQYF.

V and J are TRBV5-4 and TRBJ2-2; D unresolved. V gave up 3 bases and J gave up 6 bases, with 15 bases separating them. The germline V gene encodes CDR1 SGHNT and CDR2 YYREEE (reference sequence). This CDR3 has 15 residues. CDR3 amino acids: CASSSPGAAPGELFF. CDR3 DNA sequence: TGTGCCAGCAGCTCCCCCGGCGCGGCCCCCGGGGAGCTGTTTTTT. Based on the CDR3 plus reference TRBV5-4 and TRBJ2-2, the full variable domain is ETGVTQSPTHLIKTRGQQVTLRCSSQSGHNTVSWYQQALGQGPQFIFQYYREEENGRGNFPPRFSGLQFPNYSSELNVNALELDDSALYLCASSSPGAAPGELFFGEGSRLTVL.

This chain uses TRBV28 with TRBJ2-7, with TRBD2 identical over 9 bases. With V trimmed by 3 bases and J by 8 bases, 8 bases remained unmatched. This CDR3 spans 14 amino acids. In germline, CDR1 is MDHEN, CDR2 SYDVKM. The CDR3 sequence: CASSLVSSGTQQYF. The CDR3 region has the DNA TGTGCCAGCAGTTTGGTGTCTAGCGGGACTCAGCAGTACTTC.

This rearrangement joins TRBV5-6 to TRBJ1-2; 7 bases are a match to TRBD1. Trimming took 4 bases from V and 5 from J; bases not matched to a gene: 8. This CDR3 is 14 amino acids long. CDR1 and CDR2 (germline): SGHDT, YYEEEE. The CDR3 region is CASSHWDRGYGYTF. In DNA form, the CDR3 reads TGTGCCAGCAGCCATTGGGACAGAGGTTATGGCTACACCTTC.

With regard to this clone: One end of the junction fails to match germline, which may point to a read error. V usage is TRBV27 and J usage is TRBJ2-7, with D hard to call. Per germline, CDR1 MNHEY and CDR2 SMNVEV (reference sequence). CDR3 length equals 13 residues. The CDR3 sequence: CASSLSALQALFF. CDR3 DNA: TGTGCCAGCAGTTTATCAGCGTTGCAAGCGCTGTTCTTC.

The CDR3, as DNA: TGCGCCAGCAGCTTTTTCAGGGGTTCCACTGAAGCTTTCTTT. Translation gives CASSFFRGSTEAFF. The V gene is TRBV5-1, the J gene TRBJ1-1, with D possibly being TRBD1 (6 bases). This CDR3 spans 14 amino acids. Germline V gene sequence: CDR1 SGHRS, CDR2 YFSETQ. Between the trimmed V and J ends, which lost 2 bases and 4 bases, there was a span of 12 bases.

This clone appeared a few times. V usage is TRBV19 and J usage is TRBJ1-5; the D gene is possibly TRBD1 (5 bases). Germline CDR1 is LNHDA and CDR2 is SQIVND (reference sequence). The CDR3 has 14 amino acids. The germline V and J ends were trimmed by 4 bases and 5 bases, with 12 bases remaining between them. The CDR3 loop reads CASSSRRDYQPQHF. CDR3 bases: TGTGCCAGTAGTAGTAGGAGGGACTATCAGCCCCAGCATTTT.

This clone has ten or more counts. Other DNA sequences from this sample encode an identical CDR3 as well. The chain is built from TRBV28 and TRBJ2-1, with 11 bases identical to TRBD2. The germline CDR1 and CDR2 sequences are MDHEN and SYDVKM. Trimming took 4 bases from V and 2 from J; bases not matched to a gene: 4. The CDR3 has 16 residues. The CDR3 region has the DNA TGTGCCAGCAGTTCTTTAGCGGGAGGGGCCTACAATGAGCAGTTCTTC. This encodes CASSSLAGGAYNEQFF.

This chain joins TRBV4-3 and TRBJ2-7, with D possibly being TRBD1 (5 bases). The germline gives CDR1 LGHNA, CDR2 YSLEER. The CDR3 sequence is 13 residues long. V was trimmed by 3 bases and J by 7 bases, leaving 13 bases between them. Here the CDR3 reads CASSQTDTREQYF. CDR3 nucleotide sequence: TGCGCCAGCAGCCAGACGGACACAAGGGAGCAGTACTTC.

The chain couples TRBV15 to TRBJ1-2; D gene unclear. Trimming shortened V by 0 bases and J by 7 bases, and 6 bases separated the two germline ends. Germline assignment: CDR1 LNHNV and CDR2 YYDKDF (reference sequence). The CDR3 sequence is 12 residues long. The CDR3 region has the DNA TGTGCCACCAGCAGAGAGGCTGGTGGCTACACCTTC. Its translation: CATSREAGGYTF.

V gene TRBV5-1 combines with J gene TRBJ1-2, with a possible D match to TRBD1 (5 bases). Germline CDR1 is SGHRS and CDR2 is YFSETQ. V lost 4 bases and J 7 bases, leaving 14 bases between the germline ends. The CDR3 spans 13 residues. CDR3 DNA sequence: TGCGCCAGCAGCGGGGACGGGTGGAGTGGCTACACCTTC. It translates to CASSGDGWSGYTF.

Remarks on this clone: Other DNA variants within this sample encode the same CDR3. The chain carries TRBV5-1 and TRBJ2-7, with unresolved D. With 4 bases removed from V and 3 bases from J, the gap between germline ends came to 5 bases. The CDR3 contains 11 residues. The germline gives CDR1 SGHRS, CDR2 YFSETQ. CDR3 nucleotide sequence: TGCGCCAGCAGCCTTGACTACGAGCAGTACTTC. It encodes CASSLDYEQYF.

This chain links TRBV10-3 with TRBJ2-7; TRBD1 agrees at 9 bases. The V and J ends lost 6 bases and 6 bases, in that order; junction bases with no gene match: 3. CDR3 length equals 12 residues. Germline CDR1 is ENHRY and CDR2 is SYGVKD. CDR3 protein: CAISSTGGEQYF. The CDR3 DNA reads TGTGCCATCAGCTCGACAGGGGGCGAGCAGTACTTC.

This chain connects TRBV7-2 to TRBJ2-7, with 12 bases fitting TRBD2. The V gene's germline CDR1 is SGHTA and CDR2 FQGNSA. The CDR3 is 15 amino acids. With V trimmed by 1 base and J by 11 bases, 9 bases remained unmatched. CDR3 coding DNA: TGTGCCAGCAGCTTAGGGACTAGCGGGGCCGGCGGAAAGTACTTC. This translates into CASSLGTSGAGGKYF.

V is TRBV7-6 and J is TRBJ2-2, with D unresolved. Trimming took off 1 base at V and 5 bases at J, with 11 bases between the two ends. Germline CDR1 reads SGHVS; CDR2 reads FNYEAQ. The length of the CDR3 is 15 residues. The CDR3 here is CASSLGALETGELFF. The DNA of the CDR3 is TGTGCCAGCAGCTTAGGTGCTCTAGAAACCGGGGAGCTGTTTTTT.

With respect to this clone: The sample holds other DNA sequences that translate to the same CDR3. The chain links TRBV7-9 to TRBJ1-1; 7 bases map to TRBD1. From germline, CDR1 is SEHNR and CDR2 FQNEAQ (reference sequence). J lost 2 bases, V lost 2 bases, and 2 bases had no gene match. There are 14 residues in the CDR3. CDR3 in amino acids: CASSLIGGNTEAFF. In nucleotides, the CDR3 is TGTGCCAGCAGCTTAATAGGGGGCAACACTGAAGCTTTCTTT.

V and J are TRBV6-5 and TRBJ2-7; 8 bases are shared with TRBD2. Germline CDR1 MNHEY, CDR2 SVGAGI. With V trimmed by 4 bases and J by 2 bases, 7 bases remained unmatched. This CDR3 is built from 15 residues. The CDR3 region has the DNA TGTGCCAGCAGTTTAGCGGGGCGAAACACCTACGAGCAGTACTTC. This encodes CASSLAGRNTYEQYF.